The 20 T cell receptor beta chains listed next were all sequenced from one sample in a study of Graves' ophthalmopathy and Graves' hyperthyroidism. The TCR beta CDR3 regions underwent amplification from RNA transcripts. An initial RT-PCR round employing HTBI primers preceded a second-round multiplex PCR. MiXCR, applied by TCRdb to the multiplex PCR reads, yields one record per CDR3 protein. The table shows 650,000 to 900,000 distinct CDR3 sequences, with 35% to 50% occurring only once. The sample was peripheral blood. The receptors here all came from an adult man with Graves' ophthalmopathy.

CDR3 sequence: CASSISSVATEAFF. In nucleotides, the CDR3 is TGTGCCAGTAGTATCTCCTCCGTCGCCACTGAAGCTTTCTTT. The rearrangement uses TRBV19 and TRBJ1-1; D remains ambiguous. This CDR3 is built from 14 residues. The germline V gene encodes CDR1 LNHDA and CDR2 SQIVND (reference sequence). Trimming shortened V by 3 bases and J by 4 bases, and 12 bases separated the two germline ends.

This clonotype has at least ten counts. V and J are TRBV10-3 and TRBJ2-5; 8 bases map to TRBD1. CDR3 length: 17 amino acids. V gave up 4 bases and J gave up 0 bases; unmatched junction bases: 10. Per germline, CDR1 ENHRY and CDR2 SYGVKD. CDR3 protein: CAISGRMDRANQETQYF. The CDR3 DNA reads as TGTGCCATCAGTGGGCGAATGGACAGGGCAAACCAAGAGACCCAGTACTTC.

This rearrangement joins TRBV24-1 to TRBJ2-5, with 8 bases identical to TRBD2. Germline V gives CDR1 KGHDR, CDR2 SFDVKD. Trimming cost V 7 bases and J 2 bases; bases outside gene matches: 5. The CDR3 spans 14 residues. The CDR3 DNA reads as TGTGCCACCAGCAAACTAGCGGATCAAGAGACCCAGTACTTC. This codes for CATSKLADQETQYF.

Many counts were recorded for this clonotype. The V gene is TRBV5-6, the J gene TRBJ1-6, with TRBD1 identical over 7 bases. Per germline, CDR1 SGHDT and CDR2 YYEEEE. The trim removed 2 bases at V and 10 bases at J, leaving 6 bases unmatched. The CDR3 is made up of 14 amino acids. The CDR3 DNA reads as TGTGCCAGCAGCTTTCGACAGGGATGGTCACCCCTCCACTTT. Translated: CASSFRQGWSPLHF.

This chain joins TRBV10-3 and TRBJ1-1, with D maybe TRBD1 (5 bases). Trimming stripped 10 bases from V and 6 bases from J, with 18 bases between. Germline V gene data show CDR1 as ENHRY and CDR2 as SYGVKD. CDR3 length: 13 residues. The CDR3 DNA follows: TGTGCCAGCAGCCGGAGGGCCAGGGCTGAAGCTTTCTTT. It specifies CASSRRARAEAFF.

The table lists this clonotype with a few counts. The chain links TRBV7-9 to TRBJ2-7; 8 positions agree with TRBD1. The CDR3 spans 17 residues. J lost 4 bases, V lost 3 bases, and 14 bases had no gene match. Germline V gene sequence: CDR1 SEHNR, CDR2 FQNEAQ (reference sequence). In DNA, the CDR3 is TGTGCCAGCAGCTTTCTAGGACAGGGCATAATCGGGTACGAGCAGTACTTC. Encoded protein: CASSFLGQGIIGYEQYF. The variable domain in full, completed from reference TRBV7-9 and TRBJ2-7, reads DTGVSQNPRHKITKRGQNVTFRCDPISEHNRLYWYRQTLGQGPEFLTYFQNEAQLEKSRLLSDRFSAERPKGSFSTLEIQRTEQGDSAMYLCASSFLGQGIIGYEQYFGPGTRLTVT.

The chain employs TRBV6-5 and TRBJ1-2; D gene unclear. V was pared by 2 bases and J by 2 bases, with 15 bases between. The V gene's germline CDR1 is MNHEY and CDR2 SVGAGI. This CDR3 has 16 amino acids. The CDR3 spells CASSYDSGQENYGYTF. In DNA, the CDR3 is TGTGCCAGCAGTTACGATTCTGGGCAAGAGAACTATGGCTACACCTTC.

This clonotype was counted only a few times. The chain carries TRBV12-3 or TRBV12-4 and TRBJ2-7; D perhaps matches TRBD2 (6 bases). V was shortened by 3 bases and J by 0 bases, with 12 bases between the two germline ends. The CDR3 sequence is 15 residues long. For the CDR3, the DNA is TGTGCCAGCAGTTTGACGGCGGGGAGCTCCTACGAGCAGTACTTC. Protein: CASSLTAGSSYEQYF.

This clonotype was seen repeatedly, ten times or more. This chain joins TRBV19 and TRBJ2-7; D is possibly TRBD1 (6 bases). Per the germline V gene, CDR1 is LNHDA and CDR2 is SQIVND (reference sequence). The CDR3 runs 13 residues. The germline V and J ends were trimmed by 9 bases and 7 bases, with 19 bases remaining between them. The CDR3 is CASAGQFLGEQYF. The CDR3 DNA follows: TGTGCCAGCGCAGGACAGTTTTTGGGGGAGCAGTACTTC. The whole variable domain, filled in from reference TRBV19 and TRBJ2-7, reads DGGITQSPKYLFRKEGQNVTLSCEQNLNHDAMYWYRQDPGQGLRLIYYSQIVNDFQKGDIAEGYSVSREKKESFPLTVTSAQKNPTAFYLCASAGQFLGEQYFGPGTRLTVT.

This rearrangement joins TRBV5-5 to TRBJ2-7; 9 bases map to TRBD1. CDR1 SGHKS and CDR2 YYEKEE come from the germline V gene (reference sequence). The CDR3 totals 14 residues. V trimming: 5 bases; J trimming: 6 bases; junction bases outside the gene matches: 9. The CDR3 nucleotides are TGTGCCAGCAGATTCCGACAGGGGGTTTTCGAGCAGTACTTC. This encodes CASRFRQGVFEQYF.

This clonotype was counted a single time. With a much larger clone just one base away, this may be a read error. For the CDR3, the DNA is TGTGCCAGCAACCGGGACAGAAACACCGGGGAGCTGTTTTTT. It encodes CASNRDRNTGELFF. This chain links TRBV25-1 with TRBJ2-2; 7 positions agree with TRBD1. The CDR3 covers 14 residues. V gave up 7 bases and J gave up 2 bases; unmatched junction bases: 4. CDR1 and CDR2 from the germline V gene are MGHDK and SYGVNS.

The chain combines TRBV9 with TRBJ1-6; D not resolved. Germline-derived CDR1 and CDR2 are SGDLS and YYNGEE. V gave up 4 bases and J gave up 7 bases, with 18 bases separating them. The CDR3 is 16 amino acids. CDR3 nucleotide sequence: TGTGCCAGCAGCCCCGAGCGGGGAGCCTCGAATTCACCCCTCCACTTT. It is translated as CASSPERGASNSPLHF.

This clonotype was detected ten times or more. The J gene is TRBJ2-7, the V gene TRBV7-9; D is undetermined. This CDR3 has 13 residues. Germline CDR1 reads SEHNR; CDR2 reads FQNEAQ (reference sequence). The V gene lost 5 bases and the J gene lost 13 bases, with 21 bases spanning the gap. CDR3 sequence reads: CASSPLGRKSFYF. In DNA form, the CDR3 reads TGTGCCAGCAGCCCTCTGGGTCGCAAGTCGTTCTACTTC.

This clonotype has a count of ten or more. The chain carries TRBV19 and TRBJ1-2, with a tentative D call TRBD1 (6 bases). Germline V gene sequence: CDR1 LNHDA, CDR2 SQIVND (reference sequence). The germline V and J ends were trimmed by 7 bases and 8 bases, with 20 bases remaining between them. This CDR3 spans 14 amino acids. The CDR3 is CASTHRGGRGGYTF. The DNA for the CDR3 is TGTGCCAGTACCCATCGCGGGGGGCGTGGCGGCTACACCTTC.

This clonotype was seen repeatedly, ten times or more. The chain combines TRBV12-3 or TRBV12-4 with TRBJ1-5; D perhaps matches TRBD1 (5 bases). The ends were cut back, 6 bases at V and 4 bases at J, with 13 bases in the middle. This CDR3 comprises 14 residues. The CDR3 protein is CASRPTGGNQPQHF. As DNA, the CDR3 is TGTGCCAGCAGGCCTACCGGGGGAAATCAGCCCCAGCATTTT.

This clonotype was counted many times. The rearrangement uses TRBV7-2 and TRBJ1-2; 9 nucleotides match TRBD1. The J segment lost 5 bases and the V segment lost 4 bases, leaving 5 bases of the junction unmatched. CDR1 and CDR2 from the germline V gene are SGHTA and FQGNSA. CDR3 length equals 14 residues. Here the CDR3 DNA reads TGTGCCAGCAGCTCGGGACAGGGAACATATGGCTACACCTTC. Translated, it gives CASSSGQGTYGYTF. Looking up the rest from reference TRBV7-2 and TRBJ1-2 gives the full variable domain: GAGVSQSPSNKVTEKGKDVELRCDPISGHTALYWYRQSLGQGLEFLIYFQGNSAPDKSGLPSDRFSAERTGGSVSTLTIQRTQQEDSAVYLCASSSGQGTYGYTFGSGTRLTVV.

Concerning this clonotype itself: Its ends do not fully match the called genes, so a read error is possible. The chain carries TRBV5-5 and TRBJ1-3; D not certain. From germline, CDR1 is SGHKS and CDR2 YYEKEE (reference sequence). The CDR3 runs 15 residues. CDR3 protein: CVSSHEVIPGNTIYF. The DNA for the CDR3 is TGTGTCAGCAGCCACGAGGTTATCCCTGGAAACACCATATATTTT. Based on the CDR3 plus reference TRBV5-5 and TRBJ1-3, the full variable domain is DAGVTQSPTHLIKTRGQQVTLRCSPISGHKSVSWYQQVLGQGPQFIFQYYEKEERGRGNFPDRFSARQFPNYSSELNVNALLLGDSALYLCVSSHEVIPGNTIYFGEGSWLTVV.

This clonotype was seen repeatedly, ten times or more. The V gene is TRBV29-1, the J gene TRBJ1-2; D may be TRBD1 (5 bases). The germline V gene encodes CDR1 SQVTM and CDR2 ANQGSEA. Deletions cut 7 bases from V and 4 bases from J, with 13 bases between. This CDR3 has 12 residues. CDR3 in DNA: TGCAGCGCCCGAGGGGTGGGCTATGGCTACACCTTC. As protein: CSARGVGYGYTF.

The genes are TRBV9 and TRBJ1-5; no clear D gene. Germline assignment: CDR1 SGDLS and CDR2 YYNGEE. The CDR3 totals 12 residues. V was clipped by 7 bases and J by 7 bases, with 12 bases between them. The CDR3 nucleotides read TGTGCCAGCGGAGGTGGAGGACAGCCCCAGCATTTT. This codes for CASGGGGQPQHF. Complete variable domain (other parts from reference TRBV9 and TRBJ1-5): DSGVTQTPKHLITATGQRVTLRCSPRSGDLSVYWYQQSLDQGLQFLIQYYNGEERAKGNILERFSAQQFPDLHSELNLSSLELGDSALYFCASGGGGQPQHFGDGTRLSIL.

In its sample, this clonotype was seen many times. The chain joins TRBV7-9 to TRBJ1-4; D gene uncertain. The V and J ends lost 3 bases and 6 bases respectively, with 20 bases between them. Germline V gene data show CDR1 as SEHNR and CDR2 as FQNEAQ (reference sequence). The CDR3 sequence is 17 residues long. CDR3 residues: CASSFKGTTSRDEKLFF. The CDR3 bases are TGTGCCAGCAGCTTTAAGGGTACAACCTCGAGGGATGAAAAACTGTTTTTT. The variable domain in full, with the rest retrieved from reference TRBV7-9 and TRBJ1-4, is DTGVSQNPRHKITKRGQNVTFRCDPISEHNRLYWYRQTLGQGPEFLTYFQNEAQLEKSRLLSDRFSAERPKGSFSTLEIQRTEQGDSAMYLCASSFKGTTSRDEKLFFGSGTQLSVL.